The T cell receptor (beta chain) under discussion was sequenced for a study of T-cell reconstitution after alpha-beta-depleted transplantation in children. In its sample, this clonotype was seen many times. The TCRbeta library was prepared with unique molecular identifiers. One entry per CDR3 protein, called by TCRdb with MiXCR from the PCR reads. The table lists 55,000 to 70,000 distinct CDR3 sequences, roughly a tenth of them singletons, with 13% in the top ten. V gave up 6 bases and J gave up 7 bases, with 17 bases separating them. The length of the CDR3 is 14 residues. The source is a boy aged 10-17 years with acute myeloid leukemia, due to receive a stem cell transplant. Specimen: PBMCs, collected before TCRalphabeta/CD19-depleted stem cell transplant. The chain has TRBV12-3 or TRBV12-4 and TRBJ2-3; TRBD2 is a possible D gene (5 bases). CDR3 DNA: TGTGCCAGCAGGAGCGGCGAGTGGTCTCATACGCAGTATTTT. The encoded protein is CASRSGEWSHTQYF.